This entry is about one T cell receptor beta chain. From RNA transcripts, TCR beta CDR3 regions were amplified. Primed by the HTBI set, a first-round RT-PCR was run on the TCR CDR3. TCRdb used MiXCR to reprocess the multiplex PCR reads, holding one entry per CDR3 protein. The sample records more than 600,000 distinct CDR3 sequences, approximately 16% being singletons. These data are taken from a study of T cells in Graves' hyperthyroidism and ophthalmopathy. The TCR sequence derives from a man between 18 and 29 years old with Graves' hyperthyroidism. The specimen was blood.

In DNA, the CDR3 is TGTGCCAGCAGCCCTCACCCCGGGACTAGCGGTATCCTTGAGGAGACCCAGTACTTC. This codes for CASSPHPGTSGILEETQYF. The rearrangement joins TRBV9 to TRBJ2-5, with 11 bases aligning to TRBD2. J was trimmed by 5 bases and V by 4 bases; bases with no gene match: 19. There are 19 residues in the CDR3. CDR1 and CDR2 from the germline V gene are SGDLS and YYNGEE.